A selection of T cell receptor beta chains follows, all from one sample in a study of blood T cell repertoires in COVID-19. The repertoire was sequenced with immunoSEQ multiplex PCR; TCRdb's copy has only in-frame clones and lacks some. The sample yields some 120,000 clones, 80% seen once. Sequenced sample: peripheral blood. The source is a human donor in a cohort sampled during active COVID-19. Both conserved end residues are part of each CDR3. Each record gives: V gene, J gene, D gene, clone size, CDR3 DNA, CDR3 protein. A D gene is named only where the DNA matches it firmly. Not every row has a clone size; where given, it reads once, few, many or a size class.

v_call: TRBV19; j_call: TRBJ2-7; d_call: TRBD2; clone_size: few; cdr3_nt: TGTGCCACCGCCCCCCGGACTAGCGGAAGGTACGAGCAGTACTTC; cdr3_aa: CATAPRTSGRYEQYF
v_call: TRBV10-3; j_call: TRBJ2-1; d_call: TRBD2; clone_size: NA; cdr3_nt: TGTGCCATCAGGACAGGACTAGCGGGGGGCGATGAGCAGTTCTTC; cdr3_aa: CAIRTGLAGGDEQFF
v_call: TRBV7-9; j_call: TRBJ2-7; d_call: TRBD1; clone_size: NA; cdr3_nt: TGTGCCAGCAGCTCCCACCATGGGACAGTCATCCGCGAGCAGTACTTC; cdr3_aa: CASSSHHGTVIREQYF
v_call: TRBV15; j_call: TRBJ2-3; d_call: TRBD1; clone_size: NA; cdr3_nt: TGTGCCACCAGCAGGCCGGGACAGGGGTCGGATACGCAGTATTTT; cdr3_aa: CATSRPGQGSDTQYF
v_call: TRBV7-3; j_call: TRBJ2-2; d_call: NA; clone_size: NA; cdr3_nt: TGTGCCAGCAGCCGTCTGGGCGGGACCGGGGAGCTGTTTTTT; cdr3_aa: CASSRLGGTGELFF
v_call: TRBV6-5; j_call: TRBJ2-1; d_call: TRBD2; clone_size: NA; cdr3_nt: TGTGCCAGCAGTTACTCCCCTAGCGGGGTGGGCGGGCAGTTCTTC; cdr3_aa: CASSYSPSGVGGQFF
v_call: TRBV3-1/TRBV3-2; j_call: TRBJ2-7; d_call: NA; clone_size: NA; cdr3_nt: TGTGCCAGCAGCCAGACGAGGACGGGAAGCTCCTACGAGCAGTACTTC; cdr3_aa: CASSQTRTGSSYEQYF
v_call: TRBV2; j_call: TRBJ2-7; d_call: NA; clone_size: NA; cdr3_nt: TGTGCCAGCAGTGAAGGAGGACTCTACGAGCAGTACTTC; cdr3_aa: CASSEGGLYEQYF
v_call: TRBV20-1; j_call: TRBJ2-1; d_call: NA; clone_size: NA; cdr3_nt: TGCAGAATGGCCTCCTACAATGAGCAGTTCTTC; cdr3_aa: CRMASYNEQFF
v_call: TRBV18; j_call: TRBJ1-2; d_call: NA; clone_size: NA; cdr3_nt: TGTGCCAGCTCACCACCAGGGGCGACTAGTCTATATGGCTACACCTTC; cdr3_aa: CASSPPGATSLYGYTF
v_call: TRBV7-7; j_call: TRBJ2-1; d_call: TRBD2; clone_size: NA; cdr3_nt: TGTGCTAGCAGCGCGGATAGCGGGGGGGCTGGTGGCAATGAGCAGTTCTTC; cdr3_aa: CASSADSGGAGGNEQFF
v_call: TRBV18; j_call: TRBJ2-7; d_call: TRBD1; clone_size: NA; cdr3_nt: TGTGCCAGCTCACCATTAGTACAGGGGGCTGGAGAGCAGTACTTC; cdr3_aa: CASSPLVQGAGEQYF
v_call: TRBV19; j_call: TRBJ1-5; d_call: TRBD1; clone_size: NA; cdr3_nt: TGTGCCAGTAAACCCCCAGGGACAGTAGTTCAGCCCCAGCATTTT; cdr3_aa: CASKPPGTVVQPQHF
v_call: TRBV7-8; j_call: TRBJ1-2; d_call: NA; clone_size: NA; cdr3_nt: TGTGCCAGCAGCCCAGCGTGGCGGGGGGGCTACACCTTC; cdr3_aa: CASSPAWRGGYTF
v_call: TRBV7-3; j_call: TRBJ2-3; d_call: NA; clone_size: NA; cdr3_nt: TGTGCCAGCAGCTTAGGCTCCGCTAGCACAGATACGCAGTATTTT; cdr3_aa: CASSLGSASTDTQYF
v_call: TRBV7-2; j_call: TRBJ1-3; d_call: NA; clone_size: NA; cdr3_nt: TGTGCCAGCAGCTTCCTCAGGGTTCCTGGAAACACCATATATTTT; cdr3_aa: CASSFLRVPGNTIYF
v_call: TRBV7-2; j_call: TRBJ1-2; d_call: TRBD1; clone_size: NA; cdr3_nt: TGTGCCAGCAGCCAACAGGGACAGGGAGGTGGCTACACCTTC; cdr3_aa: CASSQQGQGGGYTF
v_call: TRBV7-2; j_call: TRBJ2-5; d_call: NA; clone_size: NA; cdr3_nt: TGTGCCAGCAGCTTAGTACAGGGTAGTGTGGAGACCCAGTACTTC; cdr3_aa: CASSLVQGSVETQYF
v_call: TRBV20-1; j_call: TRBJ1-1; d_call: NA; clone_size: NA; cdr3_nt: TGCAGTGCTATTGACCCGTCGAACACTGAAGCTTTCTTT; cdr3_aa: CSAIDPSNTEAFF
v_call: TRBV21-1; j_call: TRBJ2-7; d_call: NA; clone_size: NA; cdr3_nt: TGTGCCAGCAGTCGGGAGAGAATCGTCGACGAGCAGTACTTC; cdr3_aa: CASSRERIVDEQYF
v_call: TRBV5-1; j_call: TRBJ2-5; d_call: NA; clone_size: NA; cdr3_nt: TGCGCCAGCAGCTTGGTGGTCGGGGAGACCCAGTACTTC; cdr3_aa: CASSLVVGETQYF
v_call: TRBV20-1; j_call: TRBJ2-7; d_call: TRBD2; clone_size: NA; cdr3_nt: TGCAGTGCCGGGGGGAACGGGGAGCAGTACTTC; cdr3_aa: CSAGGNGEQYF
v_call: TRBV11-2; j_call: TRBJ2-3; d_call: TRBD1; clone_size: NA; cdr3_nt: TGTGCCAGCAGCTCACCTTACAGGGGCCCCCGGGATACGCAGTATTTT; cdr3_aa: CASSSPYRGPRDTQYF
v_call: TRBV6-4; j_call: TRBJ1-1; d_call: NA; clone_size: few; cdr3_nt: TGTGCCAGCAGTGACTCTCACAGGGCCACTGAAGCTTTCTTT; cdr3_aa: CASSDSHRATEAFF
v_call: TRBV2; j_call: TRBJ2-3; d_call: NA; clone_size: NA; cdr3_nt: TGTGCCAGCAGTGAGTTTCAGACAGATACGCAGTATTTT; cdr3_aa: CASSEFQTDTQYF
v_call: TRBV7-9; j_call: TRBJ2-7; d_call: NA; clone_size: few; cdr3_nt: TGTGCCAGCAGCTTCGGGTCAGACCACTACGAGCAGTACTTC; cdr3_aa: CASSFGSDHYEQYF